Given below is one T cell receptor (beta chain) in context. Per the germline V gene, CDR1 is SGHRS and CDR2 is YFSETQ. Trimming left V 4 bases short and J 8 bases short, with 16 bases between. CDR3 length equals 14 residues. Using immunoSEQ multiplex PCR, the repertoire was profiled, and TCRdb retains in-frame clones only, with some absent. Of fewer than 45,000 clones in the sample, 60% to 85% are singletons; the top ten hold 2%. This sample was included in a study of blood T cell repertoires in COVID-19. Material: peripheral blood. This sequence was found in a man in his fifties or sixties with active COVID-19. The rearrangement links TRBV5-1 to TRBJ2-1; weak D call: TRBD2 (6 bases). CDR3 nucleotides: TGCGCCAGCAGCCCCGGGAGCACAGTGGATGAGCAGTTCTTC. It yields the protein CASSPGSTVDEQFF.